Listed below are T cell receptor beta chains from one sample, sequenced in a study of shared clonotypes between healthy human individuals. The repertoire was sequenced with immunoSEQ multiplex PCR; TCRdb's copy has only in-frame clones and lacks some. The sample holds approximately 2.5 million clones, 90% to 95% seen once. Sequencing input: naive CD4+ T cells from PBMCs. All receptors come from a man aged 18 to 29 in good health. Some clones in this sample may be carry-over from other donors' samples. The CDR3 runs from the conserved cysteine through the conserved F or W. The D gene is left open where the match is weak. For some rows the clone size is stated as once, few or many, or as a class when expanded; others skip it.

d_gene: NA; v_gene: TRBV6-1; abundance: NA; j_gene: TRBJ2-3; len: 15; CDR3aa: CASSETSSSTDTQYF; CDR3nt: TGTGCCAGCAGTGAAACTAGCTCTAGCACAGATACGCAGTATTTT
d_gene: TRBD1; v_gene: TRBV27; abundance: NA; j_gene: TRBJ1-1; len: 17; CDR3aa: CASSTLAGGLGNTEAFF; CDR3nt: TGTGCCAGCAGTACGCTCGCAGGGGGCTTGGGGAACACTGAAGCTTTCTTT
d_gene: TRBD1; v_gene: TRBV15; abundance: NA; j_gene: TRBJ2-1; len: 15; CDR3aa: CATSRPGQGNNEQFF; CDR3nt: TGTGCCACCAGCAGACCGGGACAGGGTAACAATGAGCAGTTCTTC
d_gene: TRBD1; v_gene: TRBV11-2; abundance: NA; j_gene: TRBJ2-1; len: 14; CDR3aa: CASSSPQGSGEQFF; CDR3nt: TGTGCCAGCAGCTCCCCACAGGGGTCTGGTGAGCAGTTCTTC
d_gene: NA; v_gene: TRBV11-2; abundance: NA; j_gene: TRBJ2-7; len: 13; CDR3aa: CASKSAERIEQYF; CDR3nt: TGTGCCAGCAAAAGTGCGGAGAGGATCGAGCAGTACTTC
d_gene: NA; v_gene: TRBV5-4; abundance: NA; j_gene: TRBJ2-1; len: 12; CDR3aa: CASSRSYNEQFF; CDR3nt: TGTGCCAGCAGTCGATCCTACAATGAGCAGTTCTTC
d_gene: NA; v_gene: TRBV7-3; abundance: NA; j_gene: TRBJ1-2; len: 17; CDR3aa: CASSLIGGQISNYGYTF; CDR3nt: TGTGCCAGCAGCTTAATAGGGGGGCAGATTTCTAACTATGGCTACACCTTC
d_gene: NA; v_gene: TRBV2; abundance: NA; j_gene: TRBJ2-5; len: 13; CDR3aa: CGEGGGPAETQYF; CDR3nt: TGTGGAGAGGGGGGAGGGCCGGCGGAGACCCAGTACTTC
d_gene: NA; v_gene: TRBV7-9; abundance: NA; j_gene: TRBJ1-1; len: 14; CDR3aa: CASSYYQGNTEAFF; CDR3nt: TGTGCCAGCAGCTATTATCAGGGGAACACTGAAGCTTTCTTT
d_gene: TRBD2; v_gene: TRBV5-4; abundance: once; j_gene: TRBJ2-2; len: 16; CDR3aa: CASSGTSGRAPGELFF; CDR3nt: TGTGCCAGCAGCGGAACTAGCGGGAGGGCCCCCGGGGAGCTGTTTTTT
d_gene: NA; v_gene: TRBV6-5; abundance: NA; j_gene: TRBJ2-7; len: 13; CDR3aa: CASSYLPNYEQCF; CDR3nt: TGTGCCAGCAGTTACCTTCCGAACTACGAGCAGTGCTTC
d_gene: TRBD1; v_gene: TRBV28; abundance: NA; j_gene: TRBJ1-2; len: 15; CDR3aa: CASRQSTGAGYGYTF; CDR3nt: TGTGCCAGCAGACAATCCACAGGGGCTGGATATGGCTACACCTTC
d_gene: TRBD1; v_gene: TRBV6-1; abundance: NA; j_gene: TRBJ2-7; len: 15; CDR3aa: CASSPRTGVAYEQYF; CDR3nt: TGTGCCAGCAGTCCCCGGACAGGGGTCGCCTACGAGCAGTACTTC
d_gene: NA; v_gene: TRBV18; abundance: NA; j_gene: TRBJ1-1; len: 15; CDR3aa: CASSRYREWNTEAFF; CDR3nt: TGTGCCAGCTCACGATACAGGGAATGGAACACTGAAGCTTTCTTT
d_gene: NA; v_gene: TRBV5-1; abundance: NA; j_gene: TRBJ1-2; len: 13; CDR3aa: CASSPLTGYGYTF; CDR3nt: TGCGCCAGCAGCCCCCTGACAGGATATGGCTACACCTTC
d_gene: NA; v_gene: TRBV2; abundance: NA; j_gene: TRBJ2-3; len: 15; CDR3aa: CASLPGPSGTDTQYF; CDR3nt: TGTGCCAGCCTTCCTGGCCCTTCGGGCACAGATACGCAGTATTTT
d_gene: NA; v_gene: TRBV7-3; abundance: NA; j_gene: TRBJ2-3; len: 13; CDR3aa: CASSSAWSDTQYF; CDR3nt: TGTGCCAGCAGCTCCGCGTGGTCAGATACGCAGTATTTT
d_gene: NA; v_gene: TRBV5-4; abundance: NA; j_gene: TRBJ1-1; len: 14; CDR3aa: CASSGRGQNTEAFF; CDR3nt: TGTGCCAGCAGCGGTCGGGGACAGAACACTGAAGCTTTCTTT
d_gene: NA; v_gene: TRBV4-2; abundance: NA; j_gene: TRBJ2-5; len: 16; CDR3aa: CASSQDRGASQETQYF; CDR3nt: TGTGCCAGCAGCCAAGATCGTGGCGCATCCCAAGAGACCCAGTACTTC
d_gene: NA; v_gene: TRBV7-2; abundance: NA; j_gene: TRBJ1-1; len: 15; CDR3aa: CASSFGGTMNTEAFF; CDR3nt: TGTGCCAGCAGCTTTGGTGGCACGATGAACACTGAAGCTTTCTTT
d_gene: NA; v_gene: TRBV18; abundance: NA; j_gene: TRBJ1-3; len: 17; CDR3aa: CASSPPGRIFSGNTIYF; CDR3nt: TGTGCCAGCTCACCCCCGGGCCGCATATTCTCTGGAAACACCATATATTTT
d_gene: NA; v_gene: TRBV29-1; abundance: NA; j_gene: TRBJ2-7; len: 14; CDR3aa: CSVVPQAPSYEQYF; CDR3nt: TGCAGCGTTGTCCCCCAAGCCCCCTCCTACGAGCAGTACTTC
d_gene: NA; v_gene: TRBV7-3; abundance: NA; j_gene: TRBJ2-1; len: 14; CDR3aa: CASSYGLTGNEQFF; CDR3nt: TGTGCCAGCAGCTACGGACTAACAGGGAATGAGCAGTTCTTC
d_gene: NA; v_gene: TRBV5-1; abundance: NA; j_gene: TRBJ1-2; len: 14; CDR3aa: CASSLVPGADGYTF; CDR3nt: TGCGCCAGCAGCTTGGTACCAGGGGCTGATGGCTACACCTTC
d_gene: NA; v_gene: TRBV11-2; abundance: NA; j_gene: TRBJ2-2; len: 16; CDR3aa: CASSLDLRGWAGELFF; CDR3nt: TGTGCCAGCAGCTTAGATTTACGAGGGTGGGCCGGGGAGCTGTTTTTT
d_gene: TRBD1; v_gene: TRBV30; abundance: NA; j_gene: TRBJ2-6; len: 17; CDR3aa: CAWRGGRGLSGANVLTF; CDR3nt: TGTGCCTGGAGGGGCGGCAGGGGGCTCTCTGGGGCCAACGTCCTGACTTTC
d_gene: NA; v_gene: TRBV5-1; abundance: NA; j_gene: TRBJ2-3; len: 16; CDR3aa: CASSFVGEPITDTQYF; CDR3nt: TGCGCCAGCAGCTTCGTAGGGGAGCCCATCACAGATACGCAGTATTTT
d_gene: NA; v_gene: TRBV5-5; abundance: NA; j_gene: TRBJ2-7; len: 14; CDR3aa: CASSLGGQRYEQYF; CDR3nt: TGTGCCAGCAGCTTGGGCGGACAGCGATACGAGCAGTACTTC
d_gene: TRBD1; v_gene: TRBV6-1; abundance: NA; j_gene: TRBJ1-2; len: 14; CDR3aa: CASRTGTGTYGYTF; CDR3nt: TGTGCCAGCAGAACCGGGACAGGGACCTATGGCTACACCTTC
d_gene: NA; v_gene: TRBV19; abundance: NA; j_gene: TRBJ1-2; len: 15; CDR3aa: CASHRTGESTMGYTF; CDR3nt: TGTGCCAGCCACCGAACAGGAGAATCGACTATGGGCTACACCTTC
d_gene: TRBD1; v_gene: TRBV5-1; abundance: NA; j_gene: TRBJ1-4; len: 14; CDR3aa: CASSTNRGDEKLFF; CDR3nt: TGCGCCAGCAGCACCAACAGGGGGGATGAAAAACTGTTTTTT
d_gene: NA; v_gene: TRBV7-9; abundance: NA; j_gene: TRBJ2-7; len: 11; CDR3aa: CASTFSYEQYF; CDR3nt: TGTGCCAGCACATTCTCCTACGAGCAGTACTTC
d_gene: NA; v_gene: TRBV6-5; abundance: NA; j_gene: TRBJ2-3; len: 12; CDR3aa: CASRDSTDTQYF; CDR3nt: TGTGCCAGCAGGGACAGCACAGATACGCAGTATTTT
d_gene: NA; v_gene: TRBV18; abundance: NA; j_gene: TRBJ2-2; len: 14; CDR3aa: CASYGERYTGELFF; CDR3nt: TGTGCCAGCTACGGGGAAAGATACACCGGGGAGCTGTTTTTT
d_gene: NA; v_gene: TRBV7-9; abundance: NA; j_gene: TRBJ2-1; len: 14; CDR3aa: CASSPSQAVLEQFF; CDR3nt: TGTGCCAGCAGCCCCTCGCAGGCCGTACTAGAGCAGTTCTTC
d_gene: NA; v_gene: TRBV15; abundance: once; j_gene: TRBJ2-7; len: 12; CDR3aa: CATKGTIGEQYF; CDR3nt: TGTGCCACAAAAGGCACAATAGGCGAGCAGTACTTC
d_gene: NA; v_gene: TRBV7-3; abundance: NA; j_gene: TRBJ2-1; len: 14; CDR3aa: CASSPGTFYNEQFF; CDR3nt: TGTGCCAGCAGCCCGGGGACTTTTTACAATGAGCAGTTCTTC
d_gene: TRBD1; v_gene: TRBV6-1; abundance: NA; j_gene: TRBJ2-2; len: 15; CDR3aa: CASTSDRGFPGELFF; CDR3nt: TGTGCCAGCACAAGTGACAGGGGTTTCCCCGGGGAGCTGTTTTTT
d_gene: NA; v_gene: TRBV25-1; abundance: once; j_gene: TRBJ1-2; len: 14; CDR3aa: CASSWGTSNYGYTF; CDR3nt: TGTGCCAGCAGTTGGGGGACCTCTAACTATGGCTACACCTTC
d_gene: NA; v_gene: TRBV15; abundance: NA; j_gene: TRBJ1-2; len: 17; CDR3aa: CATSKGLIGPANYGYTF; CDR3nt: TGTGCCACCAGCAAAGGGTTGATCGGGCCCGCTAACTATGGCTACACCTTC
d_gene: TRBD1; v_gene: TRBV5-1; abundance: NA; j_gene: TRBJ1-1; len: 15; CDR3aa: CASSEQGAGNTEAFF; CDR3nt: TGCGCCAGCAGCGAACAGGGGGCGGGGAACACTGAAGCTTTCTTT
d_gene: NA; v_gene: TRBV7-8; abundance: NA; j_gene: TRBJ2-4; len: 16; CDR3aa: CASSLGPAAAKNIQYF; CDR3nt: TGTGCCAGCAGCTTAGGACCGGCCGCGGCCAAAAACATTCAGTACTTC
d_gene: TRBD2; v_gene: TRBV14; abundance: NA; j_gene: TRBJ2-1; len: 19; CDR3aa: CASSPRLAGGLVGENEQFF; CDR3nt: TGTGCCAGCAGCCCCAGGTTAGCGGGAGGGCTCGTCGGGGAGAATGAGCAGTTCTTC
d_gene: TRBD1; v_gene: TRBV4-1; abundance: few; j_gene: TRBJ2-7; len: 14; CDR3aa: CASSQLTGEREQYF; CDR3nt: TGCGCCAGCAGCCAACTGACAGGGGAAAGAGAGCAGTACTTC
d_gene: NA; v_gene: TRBV28; abundance: few; j_gene: TRBJ1-1; len: 11; CDR3aa: CASSLPGQELF; CDR3nt: TGTGCCAGCAGTTTACCAGGGCAGGAGCTCTTT
d_gene: TRBD2; v_gene: TRBV28; abundance: once; j_gene: TRBJ2-1; len: 15; CDR3aa: CASSPTSGRVNEQFF; CDR3nt: TGTGCCAGCAGTCCGACTAGCGGGAGGGTGAATGAGCAGTTCTTC
d_gene: NA; v_gene: TRBV4-2; abundance: NA; j_gene: TRBJ2-2; len: 14; CDR3aa: CASSQDPFTGELFF; CDR3nt: TGTGCCAGCAGCCAAGACCCCTTCACCGGGGAGCTGTTTTTT
d_gene: NA; v_gene: TRBV10-3; abundance: NA; j_gene: TRBJ1-3; len: 16; CDR3aa: CAISESLWDTGNTIYF; CDR3nt: TGTGCCATCAGTGAGTCATTGTGGGATACTGGAAACACCATATATTTT
d_gene: TRBD2; v_gene: TRBV11-3; abundance: NA; j_gene: TRBJ2-3; len: 16; CDR3aa: CASSLGLAGTTDTQYF; CDR3nt: TGTGCCAGCAGCTTAGGGCTAGCGGGTACCACAGATACGCAGTATTTT